This paragraph covers one T cell receptor beta chain sequence. The data originate from a study of shared clonotypes between healthy human individuals. About the research overall: Per donor, three plates held CD4 naive cells, three held CD4 memory, two held CD8 naive and one held CD8 memory.

This CDR3 spans 16 amino acids. CDR1 and CDR2 (germline): SGHTA, FQGNSA. Trimming left V 3 bases short and J 9 bases short, with 21 bases between. Only in-frame clones appear in the TCRdb table, and some are missing; sequencing was by immunoSEQ multiplex PCR. There are about 2.4 million clones in the sample; under 95% occur only once, and around 0.37% lies in the top ten. The source of this sequence is a man between 18 and 35 years old in good health. Some clones in this sample may be carry-over from other donors' samples. The rearrangement joins TRBV7-2 to TRBJ2-1, with TRBD2 as a possible D gene (6 bases). Sequenced material: naive CD4+ T cells from PBMCs. As to subset: CD45RA+ positively selected. CDR3 region: CASSFTGLFASGEQFF. The CDR3 nucleotides read TGTGCCAGCAGCTTCACGGGACTGTTCGCGAGTGGTGAGCAGTTCTTC.